One TCR beta chain is described in this entry. The antigen is not known. Libraries were prepared by immunoSEQ multiplex PCR; TCRdb keeps only in-frame clonotypes and omits some of them. This repertoire shows under 20,000 clones, roughly 90% found once; its top ten account for about 0.55%. Each depressed patient was matched pairwise with a non-depressed control on sex, age, current smoking status and body mass index. The sample belongs to a study of untreated major depressive disorder. Study-wide findings and caveats: Compared with controls, depressed patients showed more TRBV05-01 (Vbeta 5.1) usage in CD4+ T cells.

The CDR3 spans 15 residues. In germline, CDR1 is GTSNPN, CDR2 SVGIG (reference sequence). The J segment lost 7 bases and the V segment lost 3 bases, leaving 12 bases of the junction unmatched. The sequenced material came from CD4+ T cells from PBMCs. The receptor was isolated from a woman between 40 and 55 years old with major depressive disorder. The genes are TRBV30 and TRBJ1-2; 9 bases line up with TRBD1. CDR3 loop: CAWRPGTGLAGGYTF. CDR3 DNA: TGTGCCTGGAGGCCCGGGACAGGGCTAGCTGGTGGCTACACCTTC.